The clone carrying this T cell receptor beta chain was recorded at least ten times. The target antigen is unknown. Researchers took RNA transcripts and amplified the TCR beta CDR3 regions from them. The primer set for the first-round RT-PCR of the TCR CDR3 was HTBI. TCRdb ran MiXCR on the multiplex PCR reads and lists one entry per CDR3 protein. The profile shows about 98,000 distinct CDR3 sequences, roughly 40% of them singletons. The germline gives CDR1 SQVTM, CDR2 ANQGSEA. V was clipped by 4 bases and J by 7 bases, with 10 bases between them. The CDR3 loop spans 12 amino acids. This sample was included in a study of T cells in Graves' hyperthyroidism and ophthalmopathy. Study findings and constraints: Separation of ophthalmopathy from stable hyperthyroidism was achieved by a 13 V-J model.

Stable hyperthyroidism: no ophthalmopathy progression over 18 months of follow-up. Newly diagnosed patients aged 18 to 65 had hyperthyroidism of under 2 months' duration. Each diagnosis drew on symptoms, thyroxine, TRAb, thyroid ultrasound and orbital computed tomography findings. This rearrangement joins TRBV29-1 to TRBJ2-2; the D is unclear. What was sequenced was peripheral blood or thyroid tissue (not recorded which). This sequence originates from a woman aged 30 to 39 with Graves' hyperthyroidism. The CDR3 loop is CSVGSVNGELFF. The CDR3, as DNA: TGCAGCGTTGGGAGTGTTAACGGGGAGCTGTTTTTT.